This T cell receptor beta chain was obtained from a study of control samples from healthy donors and cancer patients. Generated by immunoSEQ multiplex PCR, the TCRdb table keeps only in-frame clones and is missing some. Here the sample spans under 150,000 clones, about 95% being singletons. Germline V CDR1 and CDR2: SGHTS, YDEGEE. With 3 bases clipped from V and 2 bases from J, the junction kept 7 bases outside the gene matches. The length of the CDR3 is 17 residues. J is TRBJ2-6 and V is TRBV5-8; 8 nucleotides agree with TRBD1. The sequencing sample was made of blood. The TCR was taken from a man under 40 in good health. This CDR3 is CASSSGQGFPGANVLTF. CDR3 nucleotides: TGTGCCAGCAGCTCCGGACAGGGATTCCCTGGGGCCAACGTCCTGACTTTC.